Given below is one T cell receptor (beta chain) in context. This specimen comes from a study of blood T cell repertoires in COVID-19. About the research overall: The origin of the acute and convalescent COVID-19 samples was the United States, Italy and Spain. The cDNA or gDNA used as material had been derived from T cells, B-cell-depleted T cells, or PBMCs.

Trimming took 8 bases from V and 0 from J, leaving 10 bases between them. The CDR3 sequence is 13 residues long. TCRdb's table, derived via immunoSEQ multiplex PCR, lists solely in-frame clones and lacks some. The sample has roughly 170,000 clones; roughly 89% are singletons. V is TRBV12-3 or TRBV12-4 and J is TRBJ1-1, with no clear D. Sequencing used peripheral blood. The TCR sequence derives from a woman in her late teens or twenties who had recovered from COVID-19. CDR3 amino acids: CASLATLNTEAFF. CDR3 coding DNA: TGTGCCAGCTTGGCAACCTTGAACACTGAAGCTTTCTTT.